Shown below are 27 T cell receptor beta chains from a single sample sequenced in a study of blood T cell repertoires in COVID-19. Using immunoSEQ multiplex PCR, the repertoire was profiled, and TCRdb retains in-frame clones only, with some absent. The data show 150,000 to 200,000 clones, 85% seen once. Sequencing was performed on peripheral blood. The receptor set was obtained from a human donor with acute or convalescent COVID-19. The donor label of this sample is uncertain.

V and J are TRBV11-2 and TRBJ1-4; no clear D. The CDR3 sequence is 16 residues long. CDR1 is SGHAT and CDR2 is FQNNGV in the germline V gene. V shed 5 bases and J shed 5 bases, with 18 bases lying between them. The CDR3: CASSKRDGSPNEKLFF. The CDR3 DNA sequence: TGTGCCAGCAGCAAACGGGATGGCAGTCCAAATGAAAAACTGTTTTTT.

This chain connects TRBV15 to TRBJ1-2, with D possibly matching TRBD1 (6 bases). The CDR3 totals 16 residues. Germline assignment: CDR1 LNHNV and CDR2 YYDKDF (reference sequence). Trimming removed 3 bases at V and 0 bases at J, with 14 bases between. DNA of the CDR3: TGTGCCACCAGCAGGTCCCCAGGGGCAGCTAACTATGGCTACACCTTC. Protein sequence: CATSRSPGAANYGYTF. Full variable domain (outside the CDR3, taken from reference TRBV15 and TRBJ1-2): DAMVIQNPRYQVTQFGKPVTLSCSQTLNHNVMYWYQQKSSQAPKLLFHYYDKDFNNEADTPDNFQSRRPNTSFCFLDIRSPGLGDTAMYLCATSRSPGAANYGYTFGSGTRLTVV.

This chain joins TRBV2 and TRBJ2-5, with a weak D call TRBD2 (6 bases). The CDR3 consists of 12 residues. Germline values: CDR1 SNHLY, CDR2 FYNNEI. V was clipped by 6 bases and J by 4 bases, with 9 bases between them. CDR3 in amino acids: CASRLGGETQYF. As DNA, the CDR3 is TGTGCCAGCAGGCTGGGGGGAGAGACCCAGTACTTC.

The chain uses TRBV19 and TRBJ1-5; tentatively, D is TRBD1 (6 bases). The CDR3 contains 16 residues. Trimming cost V 4 bases and J 4 bases, with 17 bases left between them. Germline V lookup: CDR1 LNHDA, CDR2 SQIVND (reference sequence). In DNA, the CDR3 is TGTGCCAGTAGTAAGTTCGCGGTGGGGGCGAATCAGCCCCAGCATTTT. Its translation: CASSKFAVGANQPQHF.

This chain connects TRBV11-2 to TRBJ2-1; D may be TRBD1 (5 bases). Germline CDR1 SGHAT, CDR2 FQNNGV. The CDR3 spans 11 residues. Between the trimmed V and J ends, which lost 1 base and 12 bases, there was a span of 7 bases. CDR3 sequence reads: CASSLGGTQFF. In DNA form, the CDR3 reads TGTGCCAGCAGCTTAGGGGGCACGCAGTTCTTC. Together with reference TRBV11-2 and TRBJ2-1, the CDR3 gives the full variable domain: EAGVAQSPRYKIIEKRQSVAFWCNPISGHATLYWYQQILGQGPKLLIQFQNNGVVDDSQLPKDRFSAERLKGVDSTLKIQPAKLEDSAVYLCASSLGGTQFFGPGTRLTVL.

The gene calls are TRBV24-1 and TRBJ2-1; a weak D match, TRBD1 (6 bases). The CDR3 totals 18 residues. With 9 bases removed from V and 6 bases from J, the gap between germline ends came to 29 bases. CDR1 and CDR2 (germline): KGHDR, SFDVKD. The CDR3 protein is CATSGRGGRTEVPNEQFF. As DNA, the CDR3 is TGTGCCACCTCTGGGCGAGGAGGTCGGACAGAGGTCCCCAATGAGCAGTTCTTC.

This chain links TRBV7-9 with TRBJ1-1, with D maybe TRBD1 (6 bases). The germline V gene has CDR1 SEHNR and CDR2 FQNEAQ (reference sequence). V was clipped by 1 base and J by 1 base, with 10 bases between them. This CDR3 has 15 residues. Here the CDR3 DNA reads TGTGCCAGCAGCTTAGACGGACAGCCGAACACTGAAGCTTTCTTT. Translated, it gives CASSLDGQPNTEAFF.

The V call is TRBV18, the J call TRBJ1-3, with 12 bases aligning to TRBD1. This CDR3 spans 18 amino acids. Germline values: CDR1 KGHSH, CDR2 LQKENI. J was trimmed by 4 bases and V by 0 bases; bases with no gene match: 7. DNA for the CDR3: TGTGCCAGCTCACCACCGGGACAGGGGGCAAGAAGAGGAAACACCATATATTTT. Its translation is CASSPPGQGARRGNTIYF.

The chain couples TRBV19 to TRBJ2-1; TRBD1 aligns across 8 bases. With V trimmed by 7 bases and J by 8 bases, 10 bases remained unmatched. CDR3 length equals 14 residues. Germline CDR1 and CDR2: LNHDA and SQIVND (reference sequence). The CDR3 protein is CASNQGRGRHEQFF. The CDR3 nucleotides are TGTGCCAGTAACCAGGGCAGGGGGCGGCATGAGCAGTTCTTC.

This chain connects TRBV21-1 to TRBJ2-4; the DNA was not used to check the table's D call, TRBD2. TRBV21-1 is a known pseudogene. The CDR3 totals 15 residues. CDR3 DNA sequence: TGTGCCAGCAGCAAAGTTTTCCTAGCCAAAAACATTCAGTACTTC. Its protein product is CASSKVFLAKNIQYF.

The chain links TRBV19 to TRBJ1-2; no clear D. Germline values: CDR1 LNHDA, CDR2 SQIVND (reference sequence). This CDR3 region has 15 residues. V dropped 3 bases and J dropped 4 bases, with 15 bases sitting between them. CDR3 bases: TGTGCCAGTAGTATTATTAACCCCTCGGGCTATGGCTACACCTTC. Translation gives CASSIINPSGYGYTF.

This chain connects TRBV6-2 or TRBV6-3 to TRBJ2-7, with TRBD1 as a possible D gene (5 bases). Trimming removed 2 bases from V and 0 bases from J, with 8 bases in between. Germline values: CDR1 MNHEY, CDR2 SVGEGT. CDR3 length equals 14 residues. The DNA of the CDR3 is TGTGCCAGCAGTTACGGCAGGGCCTCCTACGAGCAGTACTTC. This translates into CASSYGRASYEQYF.

V gene TRBV20-1 combines with J gene TRBJ2-7; no definite D call. The germline CDR1 and CDR2 sequences are DFQATT and SNEGSKA (reference sequence). Trimming removed 2 bases from V and 9 bases from J, with 11 bases in between. CDR3 length equals 11 residues. DNA of the CDR3: TGCAGTGCTAGAACTAAGAACGTGCAGTACTTC. Its protein is CSARTKNVQYF.

There are a few counts of this clone. The rearrangement joins TRBV18 to TRBJ2-1; D might be TRBD1 (5 bases). Trimming shortened V by 1 base and J by 0 bases, and 10 bases separated the two germline ends. The CDR3 has 16 residues. Germline lookup yields CDR1 KGHSH and CDR2 LQKENI. CDR3 DNA: TGTGCCAGCTCACCACGGACACTGAGCTCCTACAATGAGCAGTTCTTC. Translating gives CASSPRTLSSYNEQFF.

The chain couples TRBV28 to TRBJ1-2; 8 bases align to TRBD1. CDR1 and CDR2 from the germline V gene are MDHEN and SYDVKM. The CDR3 consists of 14 residues. The ends lost 4 bases at V and 5 bases at J; junction bases unmatched: 6. DNA for the CDR3: TGTGCCAGCAGTTCACCGGGACAGGCATATGGCTACACCTTC. Translation: CASSSPGQAYGYTF.

In this sample, this clone turned up a few times. The chain joins TRBV18 to TRBJ2-7; 10 bases map to TRBD1. V gave up 6 bases and J gave up 3 bases; unmatched junction bases: 5. The CDR3 runs 14 residues. Germline lookup yields CDR1 KGHSH and CDR2 LQKENI. This CDR3 reads CASSWTGGIYEQYF. The DNA of the CDR3 is TGTGCCAGCTCCTGGACAGGGGGGATCTACGAGCAGTACTTC.

This clone has a single count. This chain connects TRBV18 to TRBJ2-1; TRBD1 matches 7 bases. V dropped 6 bases and J dropped 3; count of bases not matched to a gene: 8. This CDR3 region has 15 residues. CDR1 and CDR2 from the germline V gene are KGHSH and LQKENI. Written as DNA, the CDR3 is TGTGCCAGCTCTCCAGGGACAGTTAGCTACAATGAGCAGTTCTTC. Its translation is CASSPGTVSYNEQFF.

The V and J genes are TRBV4-1 and TRBJ1-4; the D gene is possibly TRBD1 (5 bases). V shed 0 bases and J shed 5 bases, with 10 bases lying between them. The CDR3 is 15 amino acids. Germline CDR1 is MGHRA and CDR2 is YSYEKL. The CDR3 DNA follows: TGCGCCAGCAGCCAAGACCCCAGGGAAAATGAAAAACTGTTTTTT. It translates to CASSQDPRENEKLFF.

The chain links TRBV3-1 (or the pseudogene TRBV3-2) to TRBJ1-4, with a weak D call TRBD1 (5 bases). The V gene's germline CDR1 is LGHDT and CDR2 YNNKEL (reference sequence). Trimming stripped 0 bases from V and 10 bases from J, with 12 bases between. The CDR3 extends over 14 amino acids. CDR3 loop: CASSQDRGMGKLFF. The CDR3 nucleotides read TGTGCCAGCAGCCAAGATCGGGGGATGGGAAAACTGTTTTTT.

J is TRBJ2-3 and V is TRBV29-1; D is uncertain. The CDR3 runs to 12 residues. Looked up from germline, CDR1 is SQVTM and CDR2 is ANQGSEA. Trimming cost V 5 bases and J 7 bases, with 13 bases left between them. In DNA form, the CDR3 reads TGCAGCGTTTTGACAACCTCCCATACGCAGTATTTT. Translation gives CSVLTTSHTQYF.

There are a few counts of this clone. The V gene is TRBV5-1, the J gene TRBJ2-1; 8 nucleotides agree with TRBD2. Germline values: CDR1 SGHRS, CDR2 YFSETQ. Losses at the gene ends were 4 bases for V and 8 bases for J; bases not matched to a gene: 11. This CDR3 contains 15 residues. CDR3 sequence reads: CASSLLGGAKHEQFF. CDR3 nucleotides: TGCGCCAGCAGCCTCCTCGGGGGGGCTAAACATGAGCAGTTCTTC.

In its sample, this clone was seen once. The junction departs from germline at one end; a sequencing error may be responsible. The chain has TRBV5-1 and TRBJ2-1, with TRBD2 as a possible D gene (7 bases). The CDR3 runs 16 residues. Germline loops: CDR1 SGHRS, CDR2 YFSETQ. CDR3 bases: TGCGCCAGCAGCTTGGCCCTTATGGGGGGGGGCAATGAGCCGTTCTTC. Translation gives CASSLALMGGGNEPFF.

This chain links TRBV11-2 with TRBJ1-5; D ambiguous. This CDR3 has 14 residues. V was clipped by 1 base and J by 3 bases, with 7 bases between them. From germline, CDR1 is SGHAT and CDR2 FQNNGV. The chain's CDR3 is CASSLGQFNQPQHF. The DNA for the CDR3 is TGTGCCAGCAGCTTAGGGCAGTTCAATCAGCCCCAGCATTTT.

On this clone itself: One junction end does not reproduce the germline sequence, and a read error may be involved. V is TRBV18 and J is TRBJ1-1; tentative D call: TRBD1 (6 bases). This CDR3 has 14 residues. Germline-derived CDR1 and CDR2 are KGHSH and LQKENI. The CDR3 DNA follows: TGTGCCAGCTCACCACCTGACAGGAACCCTGAAGCTTTCTTT. The encoded protein is CASSPPDRNPEAFF.

The chain employs TRBV6-4 and TRBJ1-3; D gene ambiguous. The CDR3 length is 13 residues. Trimming shortened V by 5 bases and J by 4 bases, and 9 bases separated the two germline ends. From germline, CDR1 is MRHNA and CDR2 SNTAGT. Here the CDR3 DNA reads TGTGCCAGCAGTACAGAAGTCGGAAACACCATATATTTT. Translating gives CASSTEVGNTIYF.

The chain recombines TRBV7-3 with TRBJ2-3; 8 nucleotides align to TRBD2. CDR1 is SGHTA, CDR2 FQGTGA, per germline. The CDR3 sequence is 14 residues long. V dropped 5 bases and J dropped 6; count of bases not matched to a gene: 7. CDR3 region: CASSPSGRWDTQYF. The CDR3, as DNA: TGTGCCAGCAGCCCTAGCGGGCGATGGGATACGCAGTATTTT.

The gene calls are TRBV5-1 and TRBJ2-5, with D possibly TRBD1 on 6 matching bases. Germline CDR1 reads SGHRS; CDR2 reads YFSETQ. This CDR3 has 14 residues. Deletions cut 7 bases from V and 1 base from J, with 14 bases between. The CDR3, as DNA: TGCGCCAGCGGTGAAGGGGGTTCCCAAGAGACCCAGTACTTC. Protein: CASGEGGSQETQYF.